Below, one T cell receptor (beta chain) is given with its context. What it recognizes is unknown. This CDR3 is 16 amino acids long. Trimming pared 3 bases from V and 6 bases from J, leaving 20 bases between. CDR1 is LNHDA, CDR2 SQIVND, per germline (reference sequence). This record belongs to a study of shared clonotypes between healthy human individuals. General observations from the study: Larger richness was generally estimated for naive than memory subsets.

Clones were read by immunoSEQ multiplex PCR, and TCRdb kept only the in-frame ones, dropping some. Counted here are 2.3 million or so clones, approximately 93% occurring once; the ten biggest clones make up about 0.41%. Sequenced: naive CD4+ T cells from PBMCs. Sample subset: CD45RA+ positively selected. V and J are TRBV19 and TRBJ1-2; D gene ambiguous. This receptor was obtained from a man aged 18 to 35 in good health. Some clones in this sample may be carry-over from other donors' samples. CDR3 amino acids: CASSISGVGLGNGYTF. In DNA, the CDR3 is TGTGCCAGTAGTATCTCGGGAGTCGGTTTAGGGAATGGCTACACCTTC.